The 7 T cell receptor beta chains below all came from one sample that was sequenced in a study of regulatory T cells in long-lasting Graves disease. Building of the TCR beta libraries involved iRepertoire HTBI primers and Arm-PCR of CDR3 regions. Using its own MiXCR run on the multiplex PCR reads, TCRdb lists one record per CDR3 protein. The sample has roughly 360,000 distinct CDR3 sequences, roughly 23% seen once; the top ten hold approximately 28%. The time point was: persistent/refractory GD, antithyroid drugs over 5 years with positive TRAb. Generation of the TCR library employed RNA extracted from PBMCs. Material: peripheral blood mononuclear cells (PBMCs), obtained when the disease was refractory, from a patient treated with antithyroid drugs. The receptors shown here come from a woman aged 40 to 50 with Graves disease.

This clonotype has a handful of counts. The rearrangement uses TRBV20-1 and TRBJ2-7; the D gene could be TRBD1 or TRBD2 (5 bases each). This CDR3 comprises 13 residues. Germline V gene sequence: CDR1 DFQATT, CDR2 SNEGSKA (reference sequence). V was shortened by 5 bases and J by 6 bases, with 17 bases between the two germline ends. The CDR3 reads CSAAGTLDGEQYF. CDR3 DNA: TGCAGTGCTGCCGGGACCCTGGACGGCGAGCAGTACTTC.

There are many counts of this clonotype. The chain employs TRBV7-9 and TRBJ2-2; D gene ambiguous. In germline, CDR1 is SEHNR, CDR2 FQNEAQ (reference sequence). V was shortened by 9 bases and J by 1 base, with 3 bases between the two germline ends. The CDR3 contains 11 residues. As DNA, the CDR3 is TGTGCCAGTCAGAACACCGGGGAGCTGTTTTTT. It is translated as CASQNTGELFF.

This chain links TRBV6-1 with TRBJ2-1, with TRBD2 matching 14 bases. Germline V gene sequence: CDR1 MNHNS, CDR2 SASEGT. J lost 9 bases, V lost 7 bases, and 17 bases had no gene match. This CDR3 region has 18 residues. CDR3 DNA sequence: TGTGCCAGCACCCGAGGGTCTCCCGGGACTAGCGGGAGACTTGAGCAGTTCTTC. This sequence encodes CASTRGSPGTSGRLEQFF.

This clonotype was detected only a few times. The rearrangement joins TRBV28 to TRBJ2-3, with D maybe TRBD2 (5 bases). Trimming took off 5 bases at V and 0 bases at J, with 15 bases between the two ends. The CDR3 consists of 16 residues. CDR1 and CDR2 from the germline V gene are MDHEN and SYDVKM. For the CDR3, the DNA is TGTGCCAGCAGTCCCCGGTTCCGGACTAGCACAGATACGCAGTATTTT. Translated: CASSPRFRTSTDTQYF.

This clonotype was seen a handful of times. The J gene is TRBJ1-1, the V gene TRBV20-1, with D perhaps TRBD1 (5 bases). V was clipped by 4 bases and J by 5 bases, with 23 bases between them. CDR3 length: 16 amino acids. Germline V gives CDR1 DFQATT, CDR2 SNEGSKA (reference sequence). CDR3 amino acids: CSATPGQLGVGTEAFF. DNA of the CDR3: TGCAGTGCTACCCCGGGGCAGTTAGGGGTCGGAACTGAAGCTTTCTTT.

Many counts were recorded for this clonotype. The rearrangement joins TRBV20-1 to TRBJ1-5; TRBD1 aligns across 8 bases. This CDR3 spans 15 amino acids. From germline, CDR1 is DFQATT and CDR2 SNEGSKA (reference sequence). After removal of 5 bases from V and 0 bases from J, the junction contained 6 bases not matched to a gene. DNA of the CDR3: TGCAGTGCTCGAACAGGGGGATATAGCAATCAGCCCCAGCATTTT. Translated: CSARTGGYSNQPQHF.

This clonotype was recorded many times. Germline is not matched at one junction end, which may reflect a read error. This chain links TRBV27 with TRBJ2-7, with 10 positions matching TRBD1. The CDR3 has 12 residues. The germline V gene has CDR1 MNHEY and CDR2 SMNVEV (reference sequence). CDR3 protein: CASSRPGGQGFF. In DNA, the CDR3 is TGTGCCAGCAGTCGACCCGGGGGACAGGGGTTCTTC.